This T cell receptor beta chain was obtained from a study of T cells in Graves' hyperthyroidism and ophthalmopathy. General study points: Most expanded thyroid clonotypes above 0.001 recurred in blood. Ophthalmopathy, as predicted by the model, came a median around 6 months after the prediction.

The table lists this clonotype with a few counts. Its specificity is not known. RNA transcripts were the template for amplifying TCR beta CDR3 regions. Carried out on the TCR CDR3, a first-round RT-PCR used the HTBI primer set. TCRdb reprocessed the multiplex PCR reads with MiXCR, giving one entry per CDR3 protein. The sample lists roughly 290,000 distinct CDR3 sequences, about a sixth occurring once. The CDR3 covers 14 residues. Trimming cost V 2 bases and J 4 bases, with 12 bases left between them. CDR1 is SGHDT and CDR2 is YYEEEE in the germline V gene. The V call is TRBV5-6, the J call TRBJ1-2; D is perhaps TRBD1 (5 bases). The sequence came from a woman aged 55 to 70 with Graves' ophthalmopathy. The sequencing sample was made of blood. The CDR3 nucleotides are TGTGCCAGCAGCTTTGAAGGGGACGTCTATGGCTACACCTTC. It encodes CASSFEGDVYGYTF.